This T cell receptor beta chain emerged from a study of beta chain features in type 1 diabetes. Regarding the study as a whole: A greater similarity of naive, central memory and Treg TCRB repertoires was seen among patients than among healthy donors. TCRB CDR3s were moderately but significantly shorter in Type 1 diabetes patients in all four CD4+ subsets.

Worth noting for this clone: Its antigen is as yet unknown.

Investigators reverse transcribed all isolated RNA, so they sequenced expressed TCRB transcripts. TCRdb's table, derived via immunoSEQ multiplex PCR, lists solely in-frame clones and lacks some. The sample records around 180,000 clones, approximately 8.4% being singletons. The authors obtained over 95% purity in all sorted populations. The CDR3 spans 15 residues. V gave up 0 bases and J gave up 4 bases; unmatched junction bases: 3. Germline CDR1 is SGDLS and CDR2 is YYNGEE. V and J are TRBV9 and TRBJ1-2; 10 bases match TRBD1. Sequenced material: central memory CD4+ T cells from blood. This TCR was recovered from a man younger than 35 with type 1 diabetes. The CDR3 region has the DNA TGTGCCAGCAGCGTAGGACGACAGGGGGCCTATGGCTACACCTTC. Its translation: CASSVGRQGAYGYTF.